The TCR beta chain under discussion was sequenced for a study of graft-versus-host responses after intestinal transplantation (TCRdb year 2021). About the investigation overall: The transplants that recipients got were multivisceral, liver-intestinal, or isolated intestinal. Graft-versus-host and host-versus-graft alloreactive T cell clones were tracked in the graft, circulation and bone marrow after intestinal transplantation using bulk TCR-beta CDR3 sequencing. Anti-thymocyte globulin induction was given to all recipients, followed by maintenance tacrolimus and steroids for approximately 3 years. Donor T cell macrochimerism was defined as a peak of at least 4% donor T cells among recipient peripheral blood mononuclear cells. Alloreactive clones were identified by sequencing pre-transplant mixed lymphocyte reaction products and comparing them with unstimulated pre-transplant donor and recipient T cells. The cohort enrolled under 25 intestinal transplant recipients including one retransplant, and a few patients lacking pretransplant specimens were excluded. Instead of going to the commercial service, samples from a few later patients were sequenced in-house on an Illumina MiSeq and processed with MiXCR.

Note on this clone: The antigen it recognizes is unknown. Base qualities are not at hand, and no much larger clone is one base apart.

The method was the immunoSEQ multiplex PCR assay. In most patients, genomic DNA was isolated using the Qiagen DNeasy Blood and Tissue Kit and sent frozen to Adaptive Biotechnologies for TCR sequencing. For most patients, genomic DNA was subjected to high-throughput TCR-beta CDR3 sequencing by Adaptive Biotechnologies. The source study handled its data this way. TCR sequencing data for around 19 patients were retrieved from Adaptive's ImmunoSEQ software; a few other patients were processed with MiXCR and VDJtools. To correct CD4 versus CD8 sorting errors, any sequence found in both subsets at a frequency ratio below 5:1 was removed. CDR3 nucleotide sequences shared between donor and recipient were removed because their origin could not be assigned. Alloreactive clones required at least 2-fold expansion over unstimulated cells and minimum CFSE-low frequency of 0.002% (template counts) or 0.001% (read counts). A clone was considered mappable if detected in the sequenced pre-transplant spleen, lymph node, or MLR CFSE-low populations of the donor or recipient. Cumulative frequency of alloreactive clones was calculated as a percentage of all sequences weighted by copy number. As stored in TCRdb, this immuneACCESS dataset retains in-frame rearrangements with V and J assigned. A fraction of the clones does not appear; measured against another copy, unresolved V genes explain less than half of the discrepancy, and the remainder lacks a known reason. The V and J calls and clone size are taken from that table; D and trimming were inferred from the DNA. For this sample there are 80,000 to 95,000 clones; 85% to 95% appear just once. The ten largest clones represent 1.5% to 2% of the sample.

Taken with the paper, the label for time point translates to: cells obtained before transplantation from donor or recipient. CD3+CD4+ and CD3+CD8+ populations were FACS-sorted from unstimulated pre-transplant donor and recipient cells taken from spleen or lymph nodes. The full study reports these points: GvH clones were detected in recipient bone marrow, and some of these GvH clones were observed earlier in ileal mucosa or blood, consistent with an intestinal mucosal origin. The conclusions were limited by the relatively low number and heterogeneity of the intestinal transplant patients. Patients with donor T cell macrochimerism had high GvH to HvG T cell clonal ratios in their allografts. Peak levels of circulating GvH clones were associated with declines in HvG clones early after transplant.

The TCR was taken from a human donor who received an intestinal transplant. The source material was unstimulated CD8+ T cells sorted from spleen or lymph node cells, sampled before intestinal transplant.

The bases are TGCGCCAGCAGCCAAGATTCAGTATCGGGATTATACGAGCAGTACTTC. This is translated as CASSQDSVSGLYEQYF. The rearranged segments are TRBV4-3 and TRBJ2-7, with a weak D call of TRBD2 (5 bases match). V is cut by 0 bases and J by 4 bases, and the space between the germline ends is 16 bases. Reading the germline V gene gives CDR1 LGHNA and CDR2 YSLEER. From cysteine to phenylalanine, the CDR3 is 16 amino acids long. The read is trimmed to its CDR3 DNA, 48 bases read in frame from base 1.